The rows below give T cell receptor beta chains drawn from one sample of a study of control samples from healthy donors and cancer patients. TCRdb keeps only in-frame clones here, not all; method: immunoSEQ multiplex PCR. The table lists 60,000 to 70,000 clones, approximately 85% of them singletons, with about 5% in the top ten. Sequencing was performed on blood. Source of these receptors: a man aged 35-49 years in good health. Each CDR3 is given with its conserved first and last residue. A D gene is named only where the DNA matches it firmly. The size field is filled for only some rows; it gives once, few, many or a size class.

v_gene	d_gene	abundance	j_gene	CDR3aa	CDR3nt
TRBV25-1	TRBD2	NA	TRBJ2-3	CASSDLLAREGQDTQYF	TGTGCCAGCAGTGACCTCCTCGCGCGGGAGGGTCAAGATACGCAGTATTTT
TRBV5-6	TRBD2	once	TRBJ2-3	CASSRTSGGAKFPDTQYF	TGTGCCAGCAGCCGGACTAGCGGGGGGGCTAAGTTCCCAGATACGCAGTATTTT
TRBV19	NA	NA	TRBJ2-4	CASSIDRGGIQYF	TGTGCCAGTAGTATAGACAGGGGGGGTATTCAGTACTTC
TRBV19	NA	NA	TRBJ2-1	CASSIRLGDYNEQFF	TGTGCCAGTAGTATACGACTAGGGGACTACAATGAGCAGTTCTTC
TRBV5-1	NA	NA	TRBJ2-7	CASSSDRNSYEQYF	TGCGCCAGCAGCTCCGACAGAAACTCCTACGAGCAGTACTTC
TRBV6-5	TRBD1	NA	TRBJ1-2	CASSYSRQGRGYTF	TGTGCCAGCAGTTACTCTCGACAGGGCCGCGGCTACACCTTC
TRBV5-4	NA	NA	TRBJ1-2	CASRRNTGIYGYTF	TGTGCCAGCAGACGGAATACAGGGATCTATGGCTACACCTTC
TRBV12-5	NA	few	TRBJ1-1	CASAQTGARTEAFF	TGTGCTAGCGCCCAAACGGGGGCGCGGACTGAAGCTTTCTTT
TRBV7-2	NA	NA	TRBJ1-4	CASSEFGGTNEKLFF	TGTGCCAGCAGCGAATTCGGGGGTACTAATGAAAAACTGTTTTTT
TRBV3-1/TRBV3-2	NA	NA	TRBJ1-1	CASSQLPAAMNTEAFF	TGTGCCAGCAGCCAACTACCAGCCGCTATGAACACTGAAGCTTTCTTT
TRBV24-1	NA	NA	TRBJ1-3	CATSAGKGNTIYF	TGTGCCACCTCTGCGGGGAAAGGAAACACCATATATTTT
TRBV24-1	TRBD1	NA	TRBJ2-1	CATSDLGQGNSYNEQFF	TGTGCCACCAGTGATTTGGGACAGGGCAATAGCTACAATGAGCAGTTCTTC
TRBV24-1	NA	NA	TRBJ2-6	CATSDFRDSGANVLTF	TGTGCCACCAGTGATTTTAGGGACTCTGGGGCCAACGTCCTGACTTTC
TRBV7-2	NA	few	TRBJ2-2	CASSFSFPGELFF	TGTGCCAGCAGCTTCTCTTTCCCCGGGGAGCTGTTTTTT
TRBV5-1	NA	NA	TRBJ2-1	CASSSPGPGYNEQFF	TGCGCCAGCAGCTCCCCGGGACCTGGTTACAATGAACAGTTCTTC
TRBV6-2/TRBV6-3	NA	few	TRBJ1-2	CASSSGSSYGYTF	TGTGCCAGCAGTTCAGGCAGTTCCTATGGCTACACCTTC
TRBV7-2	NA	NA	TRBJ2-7	CASSLGDEQYF	TGTGCCAGCAGCTTAGGGGACGAGCAGTACTTC
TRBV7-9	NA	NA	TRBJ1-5	CASSEVNSNQPQHF	TGTGCCAGCAGTGAGGTTAATAGCAATCAGCCCCAGCATTTT
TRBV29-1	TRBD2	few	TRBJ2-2	CSARTSGGTGELFF	TGCAGCGCCCGGACTAGCGGCGGAACCGGGGAGCTGTTTTTT
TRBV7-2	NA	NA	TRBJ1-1	CASSLAGPKNTEAFF	TGTGCCAGCAGCTTAGCGGGCCCAAAGAACACTGAAGCTTTCTTT
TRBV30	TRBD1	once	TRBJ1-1	CAWSVHLGGAGGTEAFF	TGTGCCTGGAGTGTACATCTAGGGGGCGCGGGTGGCACTGAAGCTTTCTTT
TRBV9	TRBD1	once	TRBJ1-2	CASSASGQNYGYTF	TGTGCCAGCAGCGCATCGGGACAGAACTATGGCTACACCTTC
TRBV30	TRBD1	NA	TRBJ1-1	CAWSVSQGATEAFF	TGTGCCTGGAGTGTTTCACAGGGGGCCACTGAAGCTTTCTTT
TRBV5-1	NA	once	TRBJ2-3	CASSFPSTDTQYF	TGCGCCAGCAGCTTCCCTAGCACAGATACGCAGTATTTT
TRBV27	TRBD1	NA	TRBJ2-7	CASSEGQGYPYEQYF	TGTGCCAGCAGCGAGGGACAGGGATACCCCTACGAGCAGTACTTC
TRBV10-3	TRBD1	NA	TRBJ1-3	CAISDREGNTIYF	TGTGCCATTTCAGACAGGGAGGGAAACACCATATATTTT
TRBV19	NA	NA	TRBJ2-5	CASRAGPRETQYF	TGTGCCAGTAGGGCAGGTCCCCGGGAGACCCAGTACTTC
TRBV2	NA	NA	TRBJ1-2	CASSATGGDRGGYTF	TGTGCCAGCTCAGCGACAGGAGGGGACCGGGGTGGCTACACCTTC
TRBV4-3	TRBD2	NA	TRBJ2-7	CASSGGVAYEQYF	TGCGCCAGCAGCGGGGGGGTTGCCTACGAGCAGTACTTC
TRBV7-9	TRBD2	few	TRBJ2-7	CASSSSGTAPYEQYF	TGTGCCAGCAGCTCAAGCGGGACCGCTCCCTACGAGCAGTACTTC
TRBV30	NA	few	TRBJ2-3	CAWSVRPGVIGDTQYF	TGTGCCTGGAGTGTGCGACCAGGCGTCATTGGGGATACGCAGTATTTT
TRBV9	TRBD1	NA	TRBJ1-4	CASRQGHGPEEKLFF	TGTGCCTCGCGACAGGGACACGGCCCGGAGGAAAAACTGTTTTTT
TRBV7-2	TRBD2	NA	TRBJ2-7	CASSFSGDSSYEQYF	TGTGCCAGCAGCTTTAGCGGGGATTCCTCCTACGAGCAGTACTTC
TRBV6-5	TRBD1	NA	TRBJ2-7	CASSSIGTGIYEQYF	TGTGCCAGCAGTTCTATCGGGACAGGGATATACGAGCAGTACTTC
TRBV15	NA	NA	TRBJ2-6	CATSRVLPSGANVLTF	TGTGCCACCAGCAGAGTCCTTCCCTCTGGGGCCAACGTCCTGACTTTC
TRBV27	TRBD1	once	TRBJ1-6	CASSPGTGGRSYNSPLHF	TGTGCCAGCAGTCCTGGGACAGGGGGTCGCTCCTATAATTCACCCCTCCACTTT
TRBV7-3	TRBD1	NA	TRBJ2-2	CASSPLGQGEGVGGELFF	TGTGCCAGCAGCCCCCTGGGACAGGGGGAAGGAGTAGGCGGGGAGCTGTTTTTT
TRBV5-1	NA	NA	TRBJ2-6	CASSFQSSGANVLTF	TGCGCCAGCAGCTTCCAGAGCTCTGGGGCCAACGTCCTGACTTTC
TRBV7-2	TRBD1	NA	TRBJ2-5	CASRSQGAPETQYF	TGTGCCAGCAGAAGTCAGGGGGCCCCAGAGACCCAGTACTTC
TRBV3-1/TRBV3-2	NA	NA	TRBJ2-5	CASSLGPGPLKTQYF	TGTGCCAGCAGCCTGGGCCCAGGGCCGTTGAAGACCCAGTACTTC
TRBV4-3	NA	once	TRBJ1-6	CASSQSQIRGNSPLHF	TGCGCCAGCAGCCAAAGTCAGATTAGGGGAAATTCACCCCTCCACTTT
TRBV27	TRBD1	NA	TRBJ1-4	CASSLARGLSEKLFF	TGTGCCAGCAGTTTAGCGAGGGGGCTAAGTGAAAAACTGTTTTTT
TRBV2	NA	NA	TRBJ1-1	CASSEERDTEAFF	TGTGCCAGCAGTGAGGAGCGCGACACTGAAGCTTTCTTT
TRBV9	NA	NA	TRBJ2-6	CASSVVDRGSSGANVLTF	TGTGCCAGCAGCGTAGTTGATCGAGGGAGCTCTGGGGCCAACGTCCTGACTTTC
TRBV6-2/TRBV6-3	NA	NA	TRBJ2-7	CASSYRIWQGGYEQYF	TGTGCCAGCAGTTACAGAATCTGGCAGGGGGGCTACGAGCAGTACTTC
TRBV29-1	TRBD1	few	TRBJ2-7	CSVTGVTYEQYF	TGCAGCGTGACAGGGGTCACCTACGAGCAGTACTTC
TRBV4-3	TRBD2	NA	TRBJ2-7	CASSQDRGGRVYEQYF	TGCGCCAGCAGCCAAGATCGAGGCGGGAGGGTATACGAGCAGTACTTC
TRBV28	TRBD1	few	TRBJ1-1	CASSLGQGFTEAFF	TGTGCCAGCAGTCTCGGACAGGGTTTCACTGAAGCTTTCTTT
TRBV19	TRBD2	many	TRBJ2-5	CASSSGAGGRETQYF	TGTGCCAGTAGTTCTGGAGCGGGGGGGCGCGAGACCCAGTACTTC
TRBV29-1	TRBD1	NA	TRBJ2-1	CSARDRANFDEQFF	TGCAGCGCTCGGGACAGAGCGAATTTCGATGAGCAGTTCTTC
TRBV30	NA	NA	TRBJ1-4	CAWRGAFATNEKLFF	TGTGCCTGGAGGGGGGCCTTCGCAACTAATGAAAAACTGTTTTTT
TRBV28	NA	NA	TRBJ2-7	CASTEGGAYEQYF	TGTGCCAGCACCGAGGGGGGAGCCTACGAGCAGTACTTC